Each of the 26 T cell receptor beta chains below was sequenced from the same sample in a study of regulatory T cells in long-lasting Graves disease. Sequencing libraries for TCR beta were prepared with iRepertoire HTBI primers and Arm-PCR of CDR3 regions. TCRdb re-called the multiplex PCR reads through MiXCR, storing one row per CDR3 protein. Here the sample spans roughly 380,000 distinct CDR3 sequences, around 15% being singletons. Time point indicated: newly diagnosed GD, antithyroid drugs for less than 3 months. TCR sequences were obtained from RNA taken from PBMCs. This specimen was peripheral blood mononuclear cells (PBMCs), taken at new diagnosis, from a patient treated with antithyroid drugs. The receptors stem from a female donor with Graves disease.

This clonotype showed up many times. The chain is built from TRBV12-3 or TRBV12-4 and TRBJ2-2; tentative D call: TRBD2 (6 bases). The CDR3 is made up of 14 amino acids. V lost 7 bases and J 3 bases, leaving 12 bases between the germline ends. In nucleotides, the CDR3 is TGTGCCAGCAATGGGGGGTACTACACCGGGGAGCTGTTTTTT. It is translated as CASNGGYYTGELFF.

Ten or more counts support this clonotype. This chain links TRBV12-3 or TRBV12-4 with TRBJ2-3; 10 nucleotides line up with TRBD2. The CDR3 runs to 18 residues. Trimming at V came to 1 base and at J to 4 bases, leaving 11 bases not matched to a gene. Here the CDR3 DNA reads TGTGCCAGCAGTTTAGGGAGCGGGGGGGCTGGATACTCAGATACGCAGTATTTT. Its translation: CASSLGSGGAGYSDTQYF.

There are many counts of this clonotype. The V call is TRBV7-2, the J call TRBJ2-2; no reliable D call. Looked up from germline, CDR1 is SGHTA and CDR2 is FQGNSA. This CDR3 region has 16 residues. V was trimmed by 2 bases and J by 2 bases, leaving 12 bases between them. CDR3 bases: TGTGCCAGCAGCTTATCAATAGGGTTAAACACCGGGGAGCTGTTTTTT. This gives the protein CASSLSIGLNTGELFF. The full variable domain, its missing parts supplied by reference TRBV7-2 and TRBJ2-2, is GAGVSQSPSNKVTEKGKDVELRCDPISGHTALYWYRQSLGQGLEFLIYFQGNSAPDKSGLPSDRFSAERTGGSVSTLTIQRTQQEDSAVYLCASSLSIGLNTGELFFGEGSRLTVL.

Of note for this clonotype: An end of the junction differs from the germline gene, which may be a read error. The chain carries TRBV5-1 and TRBJ2-5, with 7 bases identical to TRBD2. The better agreement between TRBJ2-1 and the DNA end casts doubt on the J call. Looked up from germline, CDR1 is SGHRS and CDR2 is YFSETQ. The CDR3 is made up of 13 amino acids. The CDR3 nucleotides read TGTGCCAGCAGTACGGGGGGTAACAATGAGCAGTTCTTC. This codes for CASSTGGNNEQFF.

Many counts were recorded for this clonotype. The J gene is TRBJ1-5, the V gene TRBV2; a weak D match, TRBD1 (6 bases). The CDR3 covers 15 residues. In germline, CDR1 is SNHLY, CDR2 FYNNEI. Trimming pared 4 bases from V and 4 bases from J, leaving 14 bases between. In DNA form, the CDR3 reads TGTGCCAGCAGTGGTCCACAGGGAGTGAATCAGCCCCAGCATTTT. Its translation: CASSGPQGVNQPQHF.

This clonotype showed up many times. One end of the junction varies from germline; a read error may be responsible. The gene calls are TRBV4-3 and TRBJ2-7; D possibly corresponds to TRBD2 (7 bases). Per the germline V gene, CDR1 is LGHNA and CDR2 is YSLEER. The CDR3 runs to 13 residues. This CDR3 reads CASSQAGGYKQYF. CDR3 coding DNA: TGCGCCAGCAGCCAAGCGGGGGGCTACAAGCAGTACTTC.

Worth noting for this clonotype: A clone one base away is much larger, so this may be a read error. The V gene is TRBV7-3, the J gene TRBJ2-1; 12 bases are a match to TRBD2. Matching the DNA end better, TRBJ2-7 makes the J call doubtful. CDR3 length equals 15 residues. In germline, CDR1 is SGHTA, CDR2 FQGTGA. The CDR3 DNA follows: TGTGCCAGCAGCCCATCGACTAGCGGGGGCAATGAGCAGTACTTC. Residues: CASSPSTSGGNEQYF.

The chain has TRBV10-3 and TRBJ1-2; maybe TRBD1 (5 bases). Trimming removed 3 bases at V and 8 bases at J, with 13 bases between. The length of the CDR3 is 13 residues. Looked up from germline, CDR1 is ENHRY and CDR2 is SYGVKD. This CDR3 reads CAISDIRRGGYTF. Written as DNA, the CDR3 is TGTGCCATCAGTGATATTCGGAGGGGCGGCTACACCTTC.

This clonotype was counted a few times. The chain links TRBV24-1 to TRBJ2-1; 7 bases line up with TRBD2. The CDR3 is 15 residues long. The V gene end was trimmed by 1 base and the J gene end by 5 bases; junction bases not matched to a gene: 4. CDR1 KGHDR and CDR2 SFDVKD come from the germline V gene. The CDR3 protein is CATSDFSLADNEQFF. The CDR3 coding sequence is TGTGCCACCAGTGATTTCTCCCTAGCGGACAATGAGCAGTTCTTC.

This clonotype was counted ten times or more. CDR3 residues: CSAVRVTEAFF. The CDR3 nucleotides read TGCAGTGCCGTTAGGGTAACTGAAGCTTTCTTT. J is TRBJ1-1 and V is TRBV20-1; unclear D gene. This CDR3 has 11 residues. V was clipped by 6 bases and J by 5 bases, with 10 bases between them. Germline V gives CDR1 DFQATT, CDR2 SNEGSKA (reference sequence).

This clonotype was found many times. V usage is TRBV30 and J usage is TRBJ1-6, with D possibly being TRBD1 (5 bases). The CDR3 loop spans 12 amino acids. Between the trimmed V and J ends, which lost 1 base and 8 bases, there was a span of 6 bases. Germline V gene sequence: CDR1 GTSNPN, CDR2 SVGIG (reference sequence). CDR3 amino acids: CAWSETDSPLHF. The CDR3 DNA reads TGTGCCTGGAGTGAGACAGATTCACCCCTCCACTTT.

CDR3 region: CASSGVAGADTQYF. The CDR3 bases are TGTGCCAGCAGTGGGGTGGCAGGGGCAGATACGCAGTATTTT. The chain employs TRBV7-3 and TRBJ2-3, with D perhaps TRBD1 (6 bases). Per germline, CDR1 SGHTA and CDR2 FQGTGA. The CDR3 spans 14 residues. Deletions cut 6 bases from V and 4 bases from J, with 14 bases between.

The sample holds many counts of this clonotype. One end of the junction is discordant with germline, which a read error may explain. V and J are TRBV5-1 and TRBJ2-2, with 7 bases that match TRBD1. The CDR3 runs 15 residues. Germline V gene data show CDR1 as SGHRS and CDR2 as YFSETQ. CDR3 DNA: TGTGCCAGCAGCTTAGAGGGGGCCAACACCGGGGAGCTGTTTTTT. Protein: CASSLEGANTGELFF.

This clonotype was recorded many times. The rearrangement joins TRBV20-1 to TRBJ1-1; TRBD1 matches 10 bases. This CDR3 spans 14 amino acids. The V gene end was trimmed by 5 bases and the J gene end by 6 bases; junction bases not matched to a gene: 9. Germline CDR1 and CDR2: DFQATT and SNEGSKA (reference sequence). CDR3 in amino acids: CSASIRDRGSEAFF. CDR3 nucleotide sequence: TGCAGTGCTTCCATCCGGGACAGGGGATCTGAAGCTTTCTTT.

This chain uses TRBV29-1 with TRBJ1-2, with D hard to call. This CDR3 is built from 11 residues. The germline V gene encodes CDR1 SQVTM and CDR2 ANQGSEA. Trimming took 4 bases from V and 6 from J, leaving 9 bases between them. CDR3 in DNA: TGCAGCGTTGTGGCCGAGGATGGCTACACCTTC. This gives the protein CSVVAEDGYTF. The full variable domain, rest sourced from reference TRBV29-1 and TRBJ1-2, is SAVISQKPSRDICQRGTSLTIQCQVDSQVTMMFWYRQQPGQSLTLIATANQGSEATYESGFVIDKFPISRPNLTFSTLTVSNMSPEDSSIYLCSVVAEDGYTFGSGTRLTVV.

The V and J genes are TRBV18 and TRBJ1-4, with D hard to call. V dropped 2 bases and J dropped 1 base, with 11 bases sitting between them. CDR3 length equals 16 residues. Germline CDR1 KGHSH, CDR2 LQKENI. As DNA, the CDR3 is TGTGCCAGCTCACCAATGCGGAGCGGAACTAATGAAAAACTGTTTTTT. Translated, it gives CASSPMRSGTNEKLFF.

The rearrangement links TRBV3-1 to TRBJ1-3; TRBD1 matches at 7 bases. Germline V gene data show CDR1 as LGHDT and CDR2 as YNNKEL (reference sequence). The CDR3 sequence is 14 residues long. The J segment lost 5 bases and the V segment lost 5 bases, leaving 6 bases of the junction unmatched. The CDR3 DNA is TGTGCCAGCAGCGGAAGGACAGGTCGAAACACCATATATTTT. Amino acid sequence: CASSGRTGRNTIYF.

Worth noting for this clonotype: This may be a read error: a much more frequent sequence differs by one nucleotide. This chain joins TRBV6-1 and TRBJ2-7; possibly TRBD1 for D (6 bases). The germline V and J ends were trimmed by 2 bases and 7 bases, with 18 bases remaining between them. This CDR3 has 15 residues. Per germline, CDR1 MNHNS and CDR2 SASEGT. The CDR3 coding sequence is TGTGCCAGCAGTGAATGGGGGCCCTCCTACAATGAGCAGTACTTC. Residues: CASSEWGPSYNEQYF.

The chain has TRBV28 and TRBJ2-3; no clear D gene. The germline V gene encodes CDR1 MDHEN and CDR2 SYDVKM. V shed 5 bases and J shed 6 bases, with 12 bases lying between them. The CDR3 contains 13 residues. CDR3: CASSSALGDTQYF. CDR3 DNA: TGTGCCAGCAGTAGCGCCTTGGGGGATACGCAGTATTTT.

The chain's CDR3 is CASSGGGYGYTF. In nucleotides, the CDR3 is TGTGCCAGCAGTGGGGGGGGCTATGGCTACACCTTC. The rearrangement links TRBV9 to TRBJ1-2; TRBD1 is a possible D gene (5 bases). Germline CDR1 reads SGDLS; CDR2 reads YYNGEE. The length of the CDR3 is 12 residues. Trimming took 5 bases from V and 4 from J, leaving 9 bases between them.

This clonotype was seen many times. The germline gene is not matched at one end of the junction; a read error may be the cause. V gene TRBV13 combines with J gene TRBJ1-2; 11 bases agree with TRBD1. The CDR3 sequence is 14 residues long. Per the germline V gene, CDR1 is PRHDT and CDR2 is FYEKMQ (reference sequence). This CDR3 reads CASSIGTGGYGYTF. Here the CDR3 DNA reads TGTGCCAGCAGCATAGGGACAGGGGGCTATGGCTACACCTTC.

This clonotype was found a few times. This chain uses TRBV7-3 with TRBJ2-1; TRBD2 matches 13 bases. This CDR3 comprises 20 residues. V lost 9 bases to trimming and J lost 0 bases; unmatched junction nucleotides: 17. The germline gives CDR1 SGHTA, CDR2 FQGTGA. CDR3 nucleotide sequence: TGTGCCAGTAGCAAGGGACTAGCGGGACCCCTTTCGAGCTCCTACAATGAGCAGTTCTTC. Residues: CASSKGLAGPLSSSYNEQFF.

This clonotype was seen many times. The rearrangement links TRBV9 to TRBJ2-7, with D hard to call. This CDR3 contains 13 residues. Trimming took off 3 bases at V and 7 bases at J, with 14 bases between the two ends. Germline CDR1 reads SGDLS; CDR2 reads YYNGEE. The CDR3 reads CASSASSPFEQYF. The CDR3 DNA sequence: TGTGCCAGCAGCGCCTCATCCCCCTTTGAGCAGTACTTC.

This clonotype was seen repeatedly, ten times or more. The chain combines TRBV27 with TRBJ1-5; maybe TRBD1 (6 bases). The ends were cut back, 5 bases at V and 9 bases at J, with 17 bases in the middle. CDR3 length: 14 amino acids. CDR1 is MNHEY and CDR2 is SMNVEV in the germline V gene (reference sequence). Here the CDR3 reads CASSVQGSRGPQHF. As DNA, the CDR3 is TGTGCCAGCAGTGTCCAGGGGAGTCGTGGGCCCCAGCATTTT.

This clonotype was observed at least ten times. The chain joins TRBV7-9 to TRBJ1-2, with D uncertain. The CDR3 covers 12 residues. The germline V gene has CDR1 SEHNR and CDR2 FQNEAQ (reference sequence). V gave up 4 bases and J gave up 4 bases, with 7 bases separating them. The DNA for the CDR3 is TGTGCCAGCAGCTCGGACCTCTATGGCTACACCTTC. This encodes CASSSDLYGYTF.

This clonotype was counted many times. This chain uses TRBV15 with TRBJ1-4, with 7 positions matching TRBD1. Germline V CDR1 and CDR2: LNHNV, YYDKDF (reference sequence). Trimming took 2 bases from V and 4 from J; bases not matched to a gene: 7. The CDR3 loop spans 16 amino acids. The CDR3 DNA reads TGTGCCACCAGCAGAACCCCAGGGACAGTTAATGAAAAACTGTTTTTT. Encoded protein: CATSRTPGTVNEKLFF.